One and the same sample provided the 5 T cell receptor beta chains below, sequenced in a study of T-cell reconstitution after alpha-beta-depleted transplantation in children. Unique molecular identifiers were incorporated into the prepared TCRbeta library. MiXCR, run by TCRdb on the PCR reads, gives a single entry per CDR3 protein. The sample lists around 700,000 distinct CDR3 sequences, around 14% occurring once. The sequencing here drew on PBMCs, taken before TCRalphabeta/CD19-depleted stem cell transplant. These receptors were taken from a girl aged 2-10 years with congenital amegakaryocytic thrombocytopenia, due to receive a stem cell transplant.

This clonotype was seen at least ten times. The chain is built from TRBV5-1 and TRBJ2-1; 10 positions match TRBD2. Trimming at V came to 2 bases and at J to 5 bases, leaving 4 bases not matched to a gene. Germline V gene sequence: CDR1 SGHRS, CDR2 YFSETQ. The CDR3 runs to 15 residues. CDR3 DNA: TGCGCCAGCAGCTTACGAGGACTAGCGGACAATGAGCAGTTCTTC. Encoded protein: CASSLRGLADNEQFF.

The V gene is TRBV12-3 or TRBV12-4, the J gene TRBJ2-7; 8 positions match TRBD1. The CDR3 has 16 residues. V lost 6 bases to trimming and J lost 8 bases; unmatched junction nucleotides: 18. The DNA of the CDR3 is TGTGCCAGCAGCCCATGGCGGACAGGGCCATCCTTCAAGCAGTACTTC. Its protein product is CASSPWRTGPSFKQYF.

This clonotype was detected ten times or more. J is TRBJ2-7 and V is TRBV6-2 or TRBV6-3, with TRBD2 matching over 10 bases. This CDR3 comprises 17 residues. From germline, CDR1 is MNHEY and CDR2 SVGEGT. V lost 0 bases and J lost 4; bases outside the gene matches: 9. The CDR3 spells CASSYSMSSGGQYEQYF. The CDR3 DNA follows: TGTGCCAGCAGTTACTCGATGTCTAGCGGGGGCCAATACGAGCAGTACTTC.

This clonotype showed up many times. V usage is TRBV9 and J usage is TRBJ1-2, with D tentatively TRBD1 (6 bases). V was cut by 0 bases and J by 6 bases, with 18 bases left in between. Germline V gives CDR1 SGDLS, CDR2 YYNGEE. The CDR3 extends over 16 amino acids. The CDR3, as DNA: TGTGCCAGCAGCGTAGACCCCACCGGGACATCTAATGGCTACACCTTC. It is translated as CASSVDPTGTSNGYTF.

The genes are TRBV20-1 and TRBJ1-5; D uncertain. The germline gives CDR1 DFQATT, CDR2 SNEGSKA (reference sequence). The CDR3 contains 14 residues. Trimming left V 3 bases short and J 0 bases short, with 9 bases between. CDR3 DNA sequence: TGCAGTGCTAGGGCCACCCCTAGCAATCAGCCCCAGCATTTT. Translation: CSARATPSNQPQHF.